The 15 T cell receptor beta chains below were found in one sample sequenced in a study of cytomegalovirus exposure and HLA in healthy donors. PCR involved 60 Vbeta and 13 Jbeta primers. The protocol was immunoSEQ multiplex PCR, while the TCRdb copy is restricted to in-frame clones and leaves out a portion. The sample comprises about 130,000 clones, approximately 84% of which are singletons, and 4% rests with the top ten. The source material was PBMCs. The receptors derive from a man between 18 and 35 years old in good health and CMV-seropositive.

V and J are TRBV4-1 and TRBJ1-1; D is undetermined. Between the trimmed V and J ends, which lost 0 bases and 7 bases, there was a span of 21 bases. The length of the CDR3 is 17 residues. Germline lookup yields CDR1 MGHRA and CDR2 YSYEKL. The CDR3 reads CASSQDPGFGPRGEAFF. For the CDR3, the DNA is TGCGCCAGCAGCCAAGATCCCGGGTTTGGCCCCCGTGGTGAAGCTTTCTTT.

This rearrangement joins TRBV29-1 to TRBJ2-1, with TRBD1 matching over 10 bases. CDR1 is SQVTM and CDR2 is ANQGSEA in the germline V gene. The junction had 3 bases not matched to a gene; V was cut back by 4 bases and J by 0 bases. CDR3 length: 15 amino acids. The CDR3 here is CSVVGQGVSYNEQFF. The CDR3, as DNA: TGCAGCGTTGTTGGACAGGGGGTCTCCTACAATGAGCAGTTCTTC.

The gene calls are TRBV4-3 and TRBJ2-1; TRBD1 might be the D (6 bases). Deletions cut 2 bases from V and 8 bases from J, with 13 bases between. The CDR3 contains 14 residues. Germline-derived CDR1 and CDR2 are LGHNA and YSLEER. The DNA for the CDR3 is TGCGCCAGCAGCCAATTTACAGGGCGAGATGAGCAGTTCTTC. Its protein product is CASSQFTGRDEQFF.

The rearrangement links TRBV19 to TRBJ1-1, with a weak D call TRBD1 (6 bases). The CDR3 is 15 amino acids. V was shortened by 6 bases and J by 7 bases, with 21 bases between the two germline ends. Per the germline V gene, CDR1 is LNHDA and CDR2 is SQIVND (reference sequence). DNA for the CDR3: TGTGCCAGTAGACTTAAGCCGGGGGGGCTTAATGAAGCTTTCTTT. Residues: CASRLKPGGLNEAFF.

This sequence joins TRBV29-1 and TRBJ1-4; D remains ambiguous. Trimming left V 0 bases short and J 1 base short, with 12 bases between. This CDR3 comprises 16 residues. Germline V gene lookup returns CDR1 SQVTM and CDR2 ANQGSEA. In DNA, the CDR3 is TGCAGCGTTGAAGATCTGTCCAGAGGAACTAATGAAAAACTGTTTTTT. Translated, it gives CSVEDLSRGTNEKLFF.

The rearrangement uses TRBV2 and TRBJ1-1; 9 positions match TRBD1. This CDR3 contains 14 residues. V trimming: 7 bases; J trimming: 4 bases; junction bases outside the gene matches: 7. Germline V gene sequence: CDR1 SNHLY, CDR2 FYNNEI. The CDR3 reads CASTGQGTGTEAFF. The CDR3 nucleotides read TGTGCCAGCACCGGACAGGGGACTGGCACTGAAGCTTTCTTT.

The V gene is TRBV7-8, the J gene TRBJ2-2, with TRBD2 matching 12 bases. V lost 1 base, J lost 7 bases, and 7 bases stayed unmatched. The germline V gene encodes CDR1 SGHVS and CDR2 FQNEAQ. The CDR3 contains 17 residues. CDR3 nucleotides: TGTGCCAGCAGCTTAGTGGCTAGCGGGAGGGCTGGCGGGGAGCTGTTTTTT. Residues: CASSLVASGRAGGELFF.

This clone was detected a few times. The V and J genes are TRBV5-1 and TRBJ2-5; 13 bases are shared with TRBD2. Trimming took 3 bases from V and 4 from J; bases not matched to a gene: 3. From germline, CDR1 is SGHRS and CDR2 YFSETQ. CDR3 length: 15 amino acids. CDR3 sequence (DNA): TGCGCCAGCAGCTCCGGACTAGCGGGGGTAGAGACCCAGTACTTC. It translates to CASSSGLAGVETQYF. Drawing the rest from reference TRBV5-1 and TRBJ2-5, the complete variable domain is KAGVTQTPRYLIKTRGQQVTLSCSPISGHRSVSWYQQTPGQGLQFLFEYFSETQRNKGNFPGRFSGRQFSNSRSEMNVSTLELGDSALYLCASSSGLAGVETQYFGPGTRLLVL.

V and J are TRBV2 and TRBJ2-7; D remains ambiguous. V was pared by 3 bases and J by 2 bases, with 11 bases between. CDR1 and CDR2 from the germline V gene are SNHLY and FYNNEI. The CDR3 length is 14 residues. The CDR3 sequence is CASSDDSPTYEQYF. The CDR3 DNA is TGTGCCAGCAGTGATGACTCTCCTACCTACGAGCAGTACTTC.

This chain uses TRBV6-5 with TRBJ2-2; weak D call: TRBD2 (5 bases). The CDR3 has 16 residues. V was pared by 2 bases and J by 3 bases, with 13 bases between. CDR1 and CDR2 (germline): MNHEY, SVGAGI. CDR3 amino acids: CASSYLWTGDTGELFF. DNA for the CDR3: TGTGCCAGCAGTTACCTCTGGACTGGGGACACCGGGGAGCTGTTTTTT.

This sequence joins TRBV4-1 and TRBJ2-7; 11 bases are a match to TRBD1. The ends lost 3 bases at V and 3 bases at J; junction bases unmatched: 4. The CDR3 contains 15 residues. Germline CDR1 and CDR2: MGHRA and YSYEKL. CDR3 in amino acids: CASSHPGTGGYEQYF. The CDR3 nucleotides read TGCGCCAGCAGCCACCCCGGGACAGGGGGCTACGAGCAGTACTTC.

The chain combines TRBV25-1 with TRBJ2-3, with D unclear. Trimming took off 1 base at V and 3 bases at J, with 5 bases between the two ends. Germline V gene sequence: CDR1 MGHDK, CDR2 SYGVNS. There are 13 residues in the CDR3. The CDR3 sequence: CASSEFATDTQYF. The CDR3 nucleotides are TGTGCCAGCAGTGAATTCGCGACAGATACGCAGTATTTT.

The gene calls are TRBV6-6 and TRBJ1-4; 7 bases are shared with TRBD1. Trimming removed 4 bases from V and 6 bases from J; junction bases left unmatched: 2. The CDR3 is made up of 13 amino acids. Germline CDR1 MNHNY, CDR2 SVGAGI (reference sequence). The CDR3 DNA is TGTGCCAGCAGTTTCACAGGGGATGAAAAACTGTTTTTT. Translating gives CASSFTGDEKLFF.

This clone was seen only once. The V gene is TRBV6-5, the J gene TRBJ2-4; TRBD1 is a possible D gene (5 bases). CDR1 and CDR2 from the germline V gene are MNHEY and SVGAGI. V was shortened by 7 bases and J by 0 bases, with 13 bases between the two germline ends. The CDR3 covers 15 residues. As DNA, the CDR3 is TGTGCCAGCACCCCAGGGTGGGGAGCCAAAAACATTCAGTACTTC. Translation: CASTPGWGAKNIQYF.

The J gene is TRBJ2-7, the V gene TRBV27, with a possible D match to TRBD2 (6 bases). The V and J ends lost 3 bases and 3 bases respectively, with 15 bases between them. The germline CDR1 and CDR2 sequences are MNHEY and SMNVEV (reference sequence). CDR3 length: 15 residues. CDR3 residues: CASSFSTSSYYEQYF. CDR3 coding DNA: TGTGCCAGCAGTTTCTCGACTAGTTCGTACTACGAGCAGTACTTC.